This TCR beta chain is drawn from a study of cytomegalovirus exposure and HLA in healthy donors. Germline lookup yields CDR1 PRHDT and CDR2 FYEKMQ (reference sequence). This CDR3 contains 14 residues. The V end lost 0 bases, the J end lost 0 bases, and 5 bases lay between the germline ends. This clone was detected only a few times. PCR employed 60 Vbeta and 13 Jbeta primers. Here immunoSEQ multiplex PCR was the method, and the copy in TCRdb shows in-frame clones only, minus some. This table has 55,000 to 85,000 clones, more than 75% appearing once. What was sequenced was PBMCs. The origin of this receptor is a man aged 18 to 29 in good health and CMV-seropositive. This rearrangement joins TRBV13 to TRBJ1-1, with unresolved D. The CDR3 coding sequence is TGTGCCAGCAGCTTAGGCCGGGTGAACACTGAAGCTTTCTTT. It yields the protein CASSLGRVNTEAFF. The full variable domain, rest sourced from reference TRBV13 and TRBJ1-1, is AAGVIQSPRHLIKEKRETATLKCYPIPRHDTVYWYQQGPGQDPQFLISFYEKMQSDKGSIPDRFSAQQFSDYHSELNMSSLELGDSALYFCASSLGRVNTEAFFGQGTRLTVV.